What follows are 26 T cell receptor beta chains derived from one specimen sequenced in a study of STAT5B mutations in CD4+ large granular lymphocyte leukemia. TCRdb keeps only in-frame clones here, not all; method: immunoSEQ multiplex PCR. This table has about 34,000 clones, around three quarters appearing once. Source material: CD4+ T cells from blood buffy coats. The receptors were sampled from a human donor in good health.

This sequence joins TRBV27 and TRBJ2-7; the D gene could be TRBD1 or TRBD2 (5 bases each). This CDR3 contains 16 residues. Germline CDR1 is MNHEY and CDR2 is SMNVEV (reference sequence). V was shortened by 0 bases and J by 0 bases, with 12 bases between the two germline ends. The DNA of the CDR3 is TGTGCCAGCAGTTTATCGCGGGCAGGGCCCTCCTACGAGCAGTACTTC. Protein: CASSLSRAGPSYEQYF.

The chain is built from TRBV11-2 and TRBJ2-7; tentative D call: TRBD2 (5 bases). The CDR3 consists of 11 residues. Germline loops: CDR1 SGHAT, CDR2 FQNNGV. V lost 8 bases to trimming and J lost 3 bases, with 8 bases between them. Here the CDR3 DNA reads TGTGCCAGCGGACTTAACTACGAGCAGTACTTC. Protein: CASGLNYEQYF.

This clone has just one count. The chain uses TRBV14 and TRBJ1-2; unclear D gene. The CDR3 sequence is 15 residues long. Germline V lookup: CDR1 SGHDN, CDR2 FVKESK. V was clipped by 0 bases and J by 2 bases, with 10 bases between them. CDR3 in DNA: TGTGCCAGCAGCCAAGAGCTGGGTTTCAACTATGGCTACACCTTC. Protein sequence: CASSQELGFNYGYTF.

This chain uses TRBV19 with TRBJ2-7; 7 bases align to TRBD1. The CDR3 spans 12 residues. J lost 6 bases, V lost 9 bases, and 8 bases had no gene match. Per germline, CDR1 LNHDA and CDR2 SQIVND (reference sequence). CDR3 DNA: TGTGCCAGCCGACAGGGAACCTCCGAGCAGTACTTC. It translates to CASRQGTSEQYF.

V gene TRBV6-1 combines with J gene TRBJ1-1; D is undetermined. Trimming took 2 bases from V and 0 from J, leaving 4 bases between them. CDR1 and CDR2 (germline): MNHNS, SASEGT. The CDR3 sequence is 13 residues long. The CDR3: CASSEQLNTEAFF. Written as DNA, the CDR3 is TGTGCCAGCAGTGAACAATTGAACACTGAAGCTTTCTTT.

In this sample, this clone turned up a few times. V gene TRBV6-5 combines with J gene TRBJ1-5, with D unresolved. Germline CDR1 and CDR2: MNHEY and SVGAGI. The length of the CDR3 is 13 residues. V lost 7 bases and J 8 bases, leaving 15 bases between the germline ends. The CDR3 DNA sequence: TGTGCCAGCAAGGCCGGACTTTTGGAGCCCCAGCATTTT. Translated, it gives CASKAGLLEPQHF.

A single count supports this clone. This chain's CDR3 is CASSAGTGEMDTQYF. The CDR3 bases are TGTGCCAGCAGTGCCGGGACCGGCGAGATGGATACGCAGTATTTT. The gene calls are TRBV6-5 and TRBJ2-3, with D perhaps given as TRBD1 or TRBD2 (5 bases each). CDR1 and CDR2 (germline): MNHEY, SVGAGI. V lost 5 bases and J lost 6, with 18 bases in between. The CDR3 is made up of 15 amino acids.

The chain is built from TRBV28 and TRBJ2-1; the D gene is possibly TRBD1 (6 bases). The CDR3 is 15 residues long. The V gene lost 4 bases and the J gene lost 0 bases, with 10 bases spanning the gap. Germline assignment: CDR1 MDHEN and CDR2 SYDVKM. The CDR3 coding sequence is TGTGCCAGCAGTTCTGACAGGCCCTCCTACAATGAGCAGTTCTTC. Protein product: CASSSDRPSYNEQFF.

This clone was detected once. The V gene is TRBV5-5, the J gene TRBJ2-3; a possible D gene is TRBD2 (5 bases). V was pared by 0 bases and J by 2 bases, with 10 bases between. Germline CDR1 and CDR2: SGHKS and YYEKEE (reference sequence). This CDR3 contains 15 residues. The CDR3 loop reads CASSLAGDYTDTQYF. DNA of the CDR3: TGTGCCAGCAGCTTGGCCGGTGACTACACAGATACGCAGTATTTT.

This chain links TRBV6-1 with TRBJ1-1; TRBD1 matches at 9 bases. The CDR3 is made up of 13 amino acids. The J segment lost 4 bases and the V segment lost 6 bases, leaving 3 bases of the junction unmatched. Germline V CDR1 and CDR2: MNHNS, SASEGT. The CDR3 spells CASRDRGSTEAFF. For the CDR3, the DNA is TGTGCCAGCAGGGACAGGGGAAGCACTGAAGCTTTCTTT.

The chain employs TRBV10-2 and TRBJ2-4; the match to TRBD1 covers 8 bases. Germline CDR1 WSHSY, CDR2 SAAADI. The CDR3 totals 16 residues. Trimming removed 5 bases from V and 1 base from J; junction bases left unmatched: 7. The CDR3 region has the DNA TGCGCCAGCAGTCAAGGACAGGGAGGCGCCAAAAACATTCAGTACTTC. This gives the protein CASSQGQGGAKNIQYF.

V gene TRBV5-4 combines with J gene TRBJ1-1, with D unresolved. V was cut by 0 bases and J by 1 base, with 10 bases left in between. Germline V CDR1 and CDR2: SGHNT, YYREEE (reference sequence). The CDR3 extends over 15 amino acids. The CDR3 spells CASSLVTGGNTEAFF. The CDR3 DNA reads TGTGCCAGCAGCTTGGTTACGGGAGGGAACACTGAAGCTTTCTTT.

V usage is TRBV10-3 and J usage is TRBJ2-7; 9 nucleotides align to TRBD1. Germline values: CDR1 ENHRY, CDR2 SYGVKD. The CDR3 runs 14 residues. Germline trimming cut 7 bases from V and 0 bases from J; bases unmatched to any gene: 4. Written as DNA, the CDR3 is TGTGCCATCAACGGACAGGGGACCTCCTACGAGCAGTACTTC. It yields the protein CAINGQGTSYEQYF.

V is TRBV18 and J is TRBJ2-2; TRBD1 aligns across 11 bases. This CDR3 has 18 residues. Germline V gene lookup returns CDR1 KGHSH and CDR2 LQKENI. V was pared by 3 bases and J by 4 bases, with 10 bases of the junction left unmatched. CDR3 residues: CASSPVVPGQGGTGELFF. DNA for the CDR3: TGTGCCAGCTCACCTGTCGTACCGGGACAGGGGGGCACCGGGGAGCTGTTTTTT.

This chain links TRBV10-1 with TRBJ1-2, with 9 bases lining up with TRBD1. Germline V gene data show CDR1 as WNHNN and CDR2 as SYGVQD (reference sequence). This CDR3 region has 13 residues. V lost 5 bases to trimming and J lost 8 bases; unmatched junction nucleotides: 6. The CDR3 spells CASSPGQGGGYTF. Here the CDR3 DNA reads TGCGCCAGCAGTCCGGGACAGGGTGGCGGCTACACCTTC.

The CDR3 here is CASSLRIPYEQYF. CDR3 bases: TGTGCCAGCAGCTTGCGCATCCCGTACGAGCAGTACTTC. J is TRBJ2-7 and V is TRBV11-2, with unresolved D. V lost 3 bases and J 4 bases, leaving 10 bases between the germline ends. The CDR3 consists of 13 residues. CDR1 is SGHAT and CDR2 is FQNNGV in the germline V gene.

This chain uses TRBV5-1 with TRBJ2-1; D remains unclear. Trimming stripped 1 base from V and 7 bases from J, with 12 bases between. From germline, CDR1 is SGHRS and CDR2 YFSETQ. This CDR3 has 14 amino acids. CDR3 sequence (DNA): TGCGCCAGCAGCTTGAGTAGTCCCGGGAATGAGCAGTTCTTC. Its protein is CASSLSSPGNEQFF.

The sample holds one count of this clone. This chain uses TRBV2 with TRBJ2-2; 8 bases agree with TRBD1. The CDR3 is 15 amino acids. In germline, CDR1 is SNHLY, CDR2 FYNNEI. Unmatched junction bases numbered 5, after V lost 5 bases and J lost 3 bases. The CDR3: CASSQDRADTGELFF. CDR3 DNA: TGTGCCAGCAGTCAGGACAGGGCGGACACCGGGGAGCTGTTTTTT.

This chain connects TRBV9 to TRBJ2-7; TRBD2 matches at 7 bases. Germline V gene sequence: CDR1 SGDLS, CDR2 YYNGEE. V was pared by 0 bases and J by 2 bases, with 5 bases of the junction left unmatched. This CDR3 is 15 amino acids long. CDR3 DNA sequence: TGTGCCAGCAGCGTAGTTCCGGGAGGAACCTACGAGCAGTACTTC. Translated: CASSVVPGGTYEQYF.

The chain combines TRBV7-8 with TRBJ2-1; D is possibly TRBD2 (6 bases). The V gene lost 2 bases and the J gene lost 0 bases, with 11 bases spanning the gap. This CDR3 has 16 amino acids. Per the germline V gene, CDR1 is SGHVS and CDR2 is FQNEAQ. In DNA form, the CDR3 reads TGTGCCAGCAGCTTATGGTTCGGGGGCTCCTACAATGAGCAGTTCTTC. Amino acids: CASSLWFGGSYNEQFF.

CDR3 loop: CASPWGRNTEAFF. CDR3 DNA: TGTGCCAGCCCCTGGGGGCGGAACACTGAAGCTTTCTTT. The genes are TRBV21-1 and TRBJ1-1; TRBD1 was called by the table and not checked on the DNA. TRBV21-1 is a documented pseudogene. This CDR3 region has 13 residues.

The chain combines TRBV5-6 with TRBJ2-6; D is uncertain. Trimming shortened V by 7 bases and J by 0 bases, and 20 bases separated the two germline ends. The CDR3 is made up of 18 amino acids. From germline, CDR1 is SGHDT and CDR2 YYEEEE. The CDR3 loop is CASAMKGPGISGANVLTF. The CDR3 DNA reads TGTGCCAGCGCAATGAAGGGTCCCGGTATCTCTGGGGCCAACGTCCTGACTTTC.

The chain has TRBV6-5 and TRBJ2-1; 12 bases line up with TRBD2. The CDR3 is 15 amino acids. Germline CDR1 reads MNHEY; CDR2 reads SVGAGI. The V and J ends lost 6 bases and 4 bases, in that order; junction bases with no gene match: 4. CDR3 DNA sequence: TGTGCCAGCAGCCGGACTAGCGGGACATACAATGAGCAGTTCTTC. This translates into CASSRTSGTYNEQFF.

The rearrangement joins TRBV29-1 to TRBJ1-1, with D possibly TRBD1 on 6 matching bases. CDR1 is SQVTM and CDR2 is ANQGSEA in the germline V gene. The length of the CDR3 is 15 residues. The V and J ends lost 3 bases and 4 bases respectively, with 18 bases between them. The CDR3 loop is CSVEHYPTGPTEAFF. CDR3 bases: TGCAGCGTTGAGCACTACCCGACAGGCCCCACTGAAGCTTTCTTT.

The chain is built from TRBV6-1 and TRBJ1-1; 8 nucleotides align to TRBD1. The trim removed 4 bases at V and 11 bases at J, leaving 9 bases unmatched. The CDR3 runs 13 residues. Germline loops: CDR1 MNHNS, CDR2 SASEGT. CDR3 loop: CASSVTGGELAFF. For the CDR3, the DNA is TGTGCCAGCAGTGTCACAGGGGGAGAATTGGCTTTCTTT.

This clone was counted only a few times. The V call is TRBV30, the J call TRBJ2-7; 7 bases line up with TRBD2. The CDR3 length is 13 residues. The V gene's germline CDR1 is GTSNPN and CDR2 SVGIG (reference sequence). The V gene end was trimmed by 3 bases and the J gene end by 10 bases; junction bases not matched to a gene: 12. CDR3 loop: CAWRAGTAGVQYF. As DNA, the CDR3 is TGTGCCTGGAGAGCAGGGACGGCGGGAGTTCAGTACTTC.